This T cell receptor (beta chain) was obtained from a study of early T cells in non-severe SARS-CoV-2 infection. On the study more broadly: Alpha and beta chains were unpaired, from unsorted whole-blood bulk RNA. Study-wide points: VDJdb matching, biased toward anti-spike CD8 responses, missed private and CD4 specificities.

This clonotype was seen repeatedly, ten times or more. Its antigen is as yet unknown. Individual cDNA molecules received unique molecular identifiers. TCRdb re-analysed the 5' RACE reads in MiXCR, keeping a single row per CDR3 protein. Among about 22,000 distinct CDR3 sequences listed, about 4.5% were seen once. The CDR3 loop spans 15 amino acids. The germline gives CDR1 MNHEY, CDR2 SVGEGT. V lost 4 bases and J 5 bases, leaving 18 bases between the germline ends. The chain carries TRBV6-2 or TRBV6-3 and TRBJ2-7; the D gene is possibly TRBD1 (6 bases). The sequenced material came from whole blood. The sequence was collected from an adult who was a healthcare worker with PCR-confirmed SARS-CoV-2 infection or an uninfected control (not recorded which). In DNA, the CDR3 is TGTGCCAGCAGTTTCACCCGGACAGTGTCCCACGAGCAGTACTTC. Protein: CASSFTRTVSHEQYF.